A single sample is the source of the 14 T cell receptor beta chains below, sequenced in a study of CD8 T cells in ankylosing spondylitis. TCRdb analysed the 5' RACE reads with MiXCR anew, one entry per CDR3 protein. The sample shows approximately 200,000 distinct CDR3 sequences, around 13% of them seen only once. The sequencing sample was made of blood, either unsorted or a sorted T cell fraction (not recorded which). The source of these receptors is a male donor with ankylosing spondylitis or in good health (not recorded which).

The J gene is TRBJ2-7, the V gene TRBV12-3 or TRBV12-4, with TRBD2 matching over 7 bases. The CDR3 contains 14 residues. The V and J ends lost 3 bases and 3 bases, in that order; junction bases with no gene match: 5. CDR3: CASSFFSGDYEQYF. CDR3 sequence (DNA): TGTGCCAGCAGTTTTTTCAGCGGGGACTACGAGCAGTACTTC.

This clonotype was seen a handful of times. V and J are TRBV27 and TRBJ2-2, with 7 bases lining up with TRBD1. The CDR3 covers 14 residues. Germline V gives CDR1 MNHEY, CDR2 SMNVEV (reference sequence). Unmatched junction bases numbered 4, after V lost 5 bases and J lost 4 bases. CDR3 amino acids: CASSGGQITGELFF. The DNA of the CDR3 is TGTGCCAGCAGTGGGGGACAGATCACCGGGGAGCTGTTTTTT.

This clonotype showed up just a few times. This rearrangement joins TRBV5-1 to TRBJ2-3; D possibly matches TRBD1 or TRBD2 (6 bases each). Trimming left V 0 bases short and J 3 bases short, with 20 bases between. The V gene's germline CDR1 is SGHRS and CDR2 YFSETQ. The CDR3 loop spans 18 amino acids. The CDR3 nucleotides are TGCGCCAGCAGCTTGGGGGGGCCAGGAGAGGAGGGTACAGATACGCAGTATTTT. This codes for CASSLGGPGEEGTDTQYF.

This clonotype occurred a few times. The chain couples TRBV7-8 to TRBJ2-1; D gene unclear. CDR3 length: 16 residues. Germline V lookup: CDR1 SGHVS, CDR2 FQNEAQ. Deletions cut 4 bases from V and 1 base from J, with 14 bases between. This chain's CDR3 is CASSSDHSGSYNEQFF. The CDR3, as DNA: TGTGCCAGCAGCTCCGACCACTCCGGGTCCTACAATGAGCAGTTCTTC.

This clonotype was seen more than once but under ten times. The CDR3 is CASSRMQAGIPYEQYF. The CDR3 DNA reads as TGCGCCAGCAGCCGAATGCAAGCGGGCATCCCCTACGAGCAGTACTTC. This rearrangement joins TRBV4-1 to TRBJ2-7; perhaps TRBD2 as D (6 bases). This CDR3 is built from 16 residues. Germline values: CDR1 MGHRA, CDR2 YSYEKL. V shed 4 bases and J shed 2 bases, with 18 bases lying between them.

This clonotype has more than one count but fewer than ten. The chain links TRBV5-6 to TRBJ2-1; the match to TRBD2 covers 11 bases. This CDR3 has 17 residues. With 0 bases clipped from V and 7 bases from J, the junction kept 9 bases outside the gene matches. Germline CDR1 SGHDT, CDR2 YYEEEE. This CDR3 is CASSLVLSGRAENEQFF. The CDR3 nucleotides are TGTGCCAGCAGCTTGGTCCTTAGCGGGAGGGCCGAGAATGAGCAGTTCTTC.

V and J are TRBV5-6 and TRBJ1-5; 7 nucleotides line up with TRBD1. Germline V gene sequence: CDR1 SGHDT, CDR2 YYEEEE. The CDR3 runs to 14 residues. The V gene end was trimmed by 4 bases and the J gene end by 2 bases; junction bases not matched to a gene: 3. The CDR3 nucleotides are TGTGCCAGCAGCAATGGACAGGGCAATCAGCCCCAGCATTTT. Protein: CASSNGQGNQPQHF.

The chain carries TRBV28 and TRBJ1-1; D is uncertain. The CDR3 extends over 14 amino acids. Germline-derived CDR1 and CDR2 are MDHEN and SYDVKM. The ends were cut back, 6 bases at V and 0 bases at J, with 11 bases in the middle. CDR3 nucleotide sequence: TGTGCCAGCAGCCCACAGATCATGAACACTGAAGCTTTCTTT. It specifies CASSPQIMNTEAFF. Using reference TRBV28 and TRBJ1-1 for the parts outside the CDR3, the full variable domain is DVKVTQSSRYLVKRTGEKVFLECVQDMDHENMFWYRQDPGLGLRLIYFSYDVKMKEKGDIPEGYSVSREKKERFSLILESASTNQTSMYLCASSPQIMNTEAFFGQGTRLTVV.

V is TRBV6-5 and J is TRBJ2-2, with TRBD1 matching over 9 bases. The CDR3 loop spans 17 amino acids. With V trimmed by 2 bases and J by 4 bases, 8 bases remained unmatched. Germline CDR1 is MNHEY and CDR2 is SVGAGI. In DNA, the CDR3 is TGTGCCAGCAGTTACCTAGGACAGGGGATTAGCACCGGGGAGCTGTTTTTT. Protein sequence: CASSYLGQGISTGELFF.

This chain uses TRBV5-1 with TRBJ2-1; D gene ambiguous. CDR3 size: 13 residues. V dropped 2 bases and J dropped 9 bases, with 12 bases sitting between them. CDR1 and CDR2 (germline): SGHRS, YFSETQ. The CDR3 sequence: CASSFSRHGEQFF. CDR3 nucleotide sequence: TGCGCCAGCAGCTTTTCCCGGCACGGTGAGCAGTTCTTC.

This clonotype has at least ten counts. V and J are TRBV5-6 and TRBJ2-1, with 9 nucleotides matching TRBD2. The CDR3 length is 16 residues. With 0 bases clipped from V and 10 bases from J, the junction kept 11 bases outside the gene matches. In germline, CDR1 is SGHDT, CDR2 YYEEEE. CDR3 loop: CASSLESGSLAGEQFF. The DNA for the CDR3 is TGTGCCAGCAGCTTGGAAAGTGGTAGTCTAGCGGGGGAGCAGTTCTTC.

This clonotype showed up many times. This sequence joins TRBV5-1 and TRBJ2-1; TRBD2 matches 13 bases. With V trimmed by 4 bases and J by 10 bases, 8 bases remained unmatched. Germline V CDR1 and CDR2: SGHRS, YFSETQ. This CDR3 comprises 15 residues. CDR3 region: CASSLTSGGAPEQFF. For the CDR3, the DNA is TGCGCCAGCAGCCTTACTAGCGGGGGGGCACCCGAGCAGTTCTTC.

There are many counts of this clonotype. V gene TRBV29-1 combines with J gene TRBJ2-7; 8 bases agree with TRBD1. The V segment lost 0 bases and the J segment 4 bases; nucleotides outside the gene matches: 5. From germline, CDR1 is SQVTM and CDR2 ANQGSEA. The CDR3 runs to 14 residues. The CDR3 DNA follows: TGCAGCGTTGAAGAGGCAGGGGGCGGGTACGAGCAGTACTTC. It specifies CSVEEAGGGYEQYF.

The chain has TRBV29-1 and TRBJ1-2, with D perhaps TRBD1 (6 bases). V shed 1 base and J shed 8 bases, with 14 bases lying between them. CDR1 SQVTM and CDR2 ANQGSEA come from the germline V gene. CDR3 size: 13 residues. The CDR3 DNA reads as TGCAGCGTTGAAGGGACAGTAATGAGGGGCTACACCTTC. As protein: CSVEGTVMRGYTF.